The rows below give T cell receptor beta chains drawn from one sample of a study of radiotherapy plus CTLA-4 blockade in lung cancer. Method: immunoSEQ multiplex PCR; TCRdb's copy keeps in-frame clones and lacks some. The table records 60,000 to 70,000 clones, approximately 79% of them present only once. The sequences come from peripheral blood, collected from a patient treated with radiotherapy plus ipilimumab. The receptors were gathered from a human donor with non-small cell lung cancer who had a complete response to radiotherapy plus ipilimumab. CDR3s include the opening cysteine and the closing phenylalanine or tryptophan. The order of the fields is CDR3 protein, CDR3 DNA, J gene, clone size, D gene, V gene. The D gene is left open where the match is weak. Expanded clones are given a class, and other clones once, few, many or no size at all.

CASSLPITGDYNSPLHF	TGTGCCAGCAGCTTACCTATAACAGGGGACTATAATTCACCCCTCCACTTT	TRBJ1-6	once	TRBD1	TRBV7-9
CATKEGLTSNQPQHF	TGTGCCACTAAGGAAGGGTTGACGAGCAATCAGCCCCAGCATTTT	TRBJ1-5	few	-	TRBV6-1
CASSLGTGANEKLFF	TGCGCCAGCAGCTTGGGGACAGGGGCTAATGAAAAACTGTTTTTT	TRBJ1-4	-	TRBD1	TRBV5-1
CASSFSNRGTNTEAFF	TGTGCCAGCAGTTTCTCTAACAGGGGGACGAACACTGAAGCTTTCTTT	TRBJ1-1	-	TRBD1	TRBV27
CASSSSLSGSSGYGYTF	TGTGCCAGCAGCTCATCCTTATCAGGGAGTAGCGGCTATGGCTACACCTTC	TRBJ1-2	-	-	TRBV7-9
CASGSQALTGETQYF	TGTGCCAGCGGATCCCAGGCTTTGACAGGGGAGACCCAGTACTTC	TRBJ2-5	-	TRBD1	TRBV7-6
CASSTGTGGNIQYF	TGTGCCAGCAGCACGGGGACAGGGGGGAACATTCAGTACTTC	TRBJ2-4	-	TRBD1	TRBV11-3
CASSLNQASEAFF	TGTGCCAGCAGTTTAAACCAGGCGAGTGAAGCTTTCTTT	TRBJ1-1	-	-	TRBV28
CASSETGGSTTNEKLFF	TGTGCCAGCAGCGAGACAGGGGGCTCGACAACTAATGAAAAACTGTTTTTT	TRBJ1-4	few	TRBD1	TRBV7-2
CASSESNRVGELFF	TGCGCCAGCAGTGAGTCGAATAGGGTCGGGGAGCTGTTTTTT	TRBJ2-2	-	-	TRBV10-1
CASSSLASQETQYF	TGTGCCAGCAGCTCCCTCGCCAGTCAAGAGACCCAGTACTTC	TRBJ2-5	-	-	TRBV7-8
CASNYRGSWDIQYF	TGTGCCAGCAACTACAGGGGGAGTTGGGACATTCAGTACTTC	TRBJ2-4	-	TRBD1	TRBV5-8